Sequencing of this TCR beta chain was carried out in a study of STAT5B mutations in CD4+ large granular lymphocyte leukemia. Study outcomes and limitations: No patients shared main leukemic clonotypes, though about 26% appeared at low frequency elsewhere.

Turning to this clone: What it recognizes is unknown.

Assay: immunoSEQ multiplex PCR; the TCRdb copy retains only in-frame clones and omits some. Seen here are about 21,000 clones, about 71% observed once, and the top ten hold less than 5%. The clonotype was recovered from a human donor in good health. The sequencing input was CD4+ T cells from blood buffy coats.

The CDR3 nucleotides are TGTGCCAGCAGTGAAAGCTTAGCGGGAGGGCCATATGAGCAGTTCTTC. Translated: CASSESLAGGPYEQFF. The chain combines TRBV6-1 with TRBJ2-1; 11 bases align to TRBD2. Germline V lookup: CDR1 MNHNS, CDR2 SASEGT. J lost 8 bases, V lost 2 bases, and 8 bases had no gene match. The CDR3 has 16 amino acids.